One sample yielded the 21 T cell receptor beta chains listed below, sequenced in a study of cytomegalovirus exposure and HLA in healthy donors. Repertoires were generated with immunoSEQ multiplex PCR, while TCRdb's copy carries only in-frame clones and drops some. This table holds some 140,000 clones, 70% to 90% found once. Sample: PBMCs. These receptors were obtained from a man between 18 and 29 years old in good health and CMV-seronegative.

The CDR3 nucleotides read TGTGCCAGCAGCAACCAGGGATCTGGAAACACCATATATTTT. This encodes CASSNQGSGNTIYF. The chain uses TRBV5-4 and TRBJ1-3; weak D call: TRBD1 (5 bases). CDR1 and CDR2 (germline): SGHNT, YYREEE (reference sequence). The CDR3 runs 14 residues. The germline V and J ends were trimmed by 4 bases and 1 base, with 9 bases remaining between them.

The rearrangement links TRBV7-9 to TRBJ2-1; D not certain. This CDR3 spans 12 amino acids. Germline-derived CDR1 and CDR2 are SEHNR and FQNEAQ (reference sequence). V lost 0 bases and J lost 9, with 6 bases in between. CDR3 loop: CASSLAGREQFF. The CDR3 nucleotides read TGTGCCAGCAGCTTAGCGGGCCGTGAGCAGTTCTTC.

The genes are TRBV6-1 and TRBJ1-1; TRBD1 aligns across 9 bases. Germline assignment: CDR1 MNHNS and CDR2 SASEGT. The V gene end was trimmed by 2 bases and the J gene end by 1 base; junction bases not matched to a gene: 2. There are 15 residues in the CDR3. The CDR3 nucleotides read TGTGCCAGCAGTGAACCGGGACAGGGGAACACTGAAGCTTTCTTT. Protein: CASSEPGQGNTEAFF.

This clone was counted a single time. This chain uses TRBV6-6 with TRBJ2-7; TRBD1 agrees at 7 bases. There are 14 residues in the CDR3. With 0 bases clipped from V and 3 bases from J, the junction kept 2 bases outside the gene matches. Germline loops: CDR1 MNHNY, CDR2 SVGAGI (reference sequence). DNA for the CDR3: TGTGCCAGCAGTTACTCAGACAGGGTCTACGAGCAGTACTTC. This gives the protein CASSYSDRVYEQYF.

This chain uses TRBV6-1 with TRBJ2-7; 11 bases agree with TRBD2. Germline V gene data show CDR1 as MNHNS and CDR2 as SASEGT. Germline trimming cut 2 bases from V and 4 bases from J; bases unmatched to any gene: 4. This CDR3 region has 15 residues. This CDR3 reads CASSESRTSGYEQYF. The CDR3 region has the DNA TGTGCCAGCAGTGAATCCAGGACTAGCGGGTACGAGCAGTACTTC.

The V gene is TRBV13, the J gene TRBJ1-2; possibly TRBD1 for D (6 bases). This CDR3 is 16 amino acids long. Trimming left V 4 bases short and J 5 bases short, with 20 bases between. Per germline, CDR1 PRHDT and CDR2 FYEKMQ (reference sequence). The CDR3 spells CASSSKGRTVDYGYTF. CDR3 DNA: TGTGCCAGCAGCTCCAAAGGCCGGACAGTCGATTATGGCTACACCTTC.

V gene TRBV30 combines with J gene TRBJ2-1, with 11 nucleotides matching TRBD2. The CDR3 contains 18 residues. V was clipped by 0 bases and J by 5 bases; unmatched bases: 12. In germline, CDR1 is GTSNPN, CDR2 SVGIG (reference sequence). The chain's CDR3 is CAWSVWMTSGTLNNEQFF. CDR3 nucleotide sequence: TGTGCCTGGAGTGTATGGATGACTAGCGGGACGTTAAACAATGAGCAGTTCTTC.

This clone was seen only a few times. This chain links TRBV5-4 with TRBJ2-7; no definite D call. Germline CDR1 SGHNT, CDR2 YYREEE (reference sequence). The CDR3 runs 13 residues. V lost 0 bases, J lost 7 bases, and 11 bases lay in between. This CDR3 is CASSLAYPSEQYF. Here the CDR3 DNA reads TGTGCCAGCAGCTTGGCCTATCCCTCTGAGCAGTACTTC.

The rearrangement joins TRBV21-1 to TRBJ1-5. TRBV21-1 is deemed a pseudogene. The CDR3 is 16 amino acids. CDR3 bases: TGTGCCAGCAGCAAAGCGCGCCCGGGGAGCAATCAGCCCCAGCATTTT. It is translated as CASSKARPGSNQPQHF.

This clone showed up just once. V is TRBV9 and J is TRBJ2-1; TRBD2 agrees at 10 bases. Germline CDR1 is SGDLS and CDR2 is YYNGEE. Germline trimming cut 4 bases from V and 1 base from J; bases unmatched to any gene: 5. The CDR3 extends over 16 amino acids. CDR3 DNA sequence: TGTGCCAGCAGCCCGAGCGGGAGGGGGTCCTACAATGAGCAGTTCTTC. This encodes CASSPSGRGSYNEQFF.

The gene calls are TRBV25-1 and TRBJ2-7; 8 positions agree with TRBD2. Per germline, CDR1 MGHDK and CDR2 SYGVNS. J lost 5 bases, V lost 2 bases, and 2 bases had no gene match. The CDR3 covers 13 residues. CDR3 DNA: TGTGCCAGCAGTGAAGGCGGGAGGCACGAGCAGTACTTC. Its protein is CASSEGGRHEQYF.

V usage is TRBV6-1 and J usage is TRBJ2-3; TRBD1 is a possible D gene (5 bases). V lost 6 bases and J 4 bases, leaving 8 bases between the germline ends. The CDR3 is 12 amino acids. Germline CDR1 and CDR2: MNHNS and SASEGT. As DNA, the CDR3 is TGTGCCAGCAGCCCCAGGGCAGATACGCAGTATTTT. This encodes CASSPRADTQYF.

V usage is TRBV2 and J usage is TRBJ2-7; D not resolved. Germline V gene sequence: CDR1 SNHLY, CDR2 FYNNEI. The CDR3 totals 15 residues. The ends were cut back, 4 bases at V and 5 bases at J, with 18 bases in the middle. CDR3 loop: CASSVVASPPHEQYF. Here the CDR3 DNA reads TGTGCCAGCAGTGTAGTAGCTTCCCCGCCCCACGAGCAGTACTTC.

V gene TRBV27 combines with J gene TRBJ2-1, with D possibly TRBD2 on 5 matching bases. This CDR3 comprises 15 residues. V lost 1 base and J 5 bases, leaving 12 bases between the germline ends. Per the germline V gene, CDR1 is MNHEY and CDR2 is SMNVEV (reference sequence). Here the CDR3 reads CASSLFPVEDNEQFF. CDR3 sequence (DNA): TGTGCCAGCAGTTTATTCCCAGTGGAGGACAATGAGCAGTTCTTC.

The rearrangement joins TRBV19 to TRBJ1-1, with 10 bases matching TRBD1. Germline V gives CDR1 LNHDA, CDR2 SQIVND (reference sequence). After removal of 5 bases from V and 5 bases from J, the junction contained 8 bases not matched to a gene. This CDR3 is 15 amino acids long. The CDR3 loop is CASSDWDRGGTEAFF. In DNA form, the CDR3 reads TGTGCCAGTAGTGACTGGGACAGGGGAGGGACTGAAGCTTTCTTT.

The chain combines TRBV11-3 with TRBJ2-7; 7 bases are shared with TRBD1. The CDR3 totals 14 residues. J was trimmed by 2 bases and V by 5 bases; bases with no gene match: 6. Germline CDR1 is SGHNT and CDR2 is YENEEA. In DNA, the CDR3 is TGTGCCAGCAGCCCGGGGACAGCTACCTACGAGCAGTACTTC. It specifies CASSPGTATYEQYF.

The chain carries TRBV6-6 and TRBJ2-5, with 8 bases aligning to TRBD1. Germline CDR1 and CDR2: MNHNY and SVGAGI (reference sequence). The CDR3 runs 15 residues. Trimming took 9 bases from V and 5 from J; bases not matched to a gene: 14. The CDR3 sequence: CASHRGRSARETQYF. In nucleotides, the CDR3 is TGTGCCAGTCACAGGGGGAGGTCAGCAAGGGAGACCCAGTACTTC.

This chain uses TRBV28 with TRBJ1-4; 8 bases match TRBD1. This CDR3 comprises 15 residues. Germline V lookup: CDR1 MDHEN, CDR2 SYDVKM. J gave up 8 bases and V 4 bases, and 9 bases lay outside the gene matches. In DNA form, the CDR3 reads TGTGCCAGCAGTTCTGCGGACAGGGTGGAGGAAAAACTGTTTTTT. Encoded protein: CASSSADRVEEKLFF.

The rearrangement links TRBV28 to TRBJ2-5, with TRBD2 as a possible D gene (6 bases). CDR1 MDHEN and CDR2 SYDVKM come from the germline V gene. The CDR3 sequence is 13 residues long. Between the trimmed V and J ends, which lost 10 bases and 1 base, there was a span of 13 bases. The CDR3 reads CATTRDFQETQYF. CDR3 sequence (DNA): TGTGCCACCACCCGGGACTTCCAAGAGACCCAGTACTTC. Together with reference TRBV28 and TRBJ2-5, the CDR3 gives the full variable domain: DVKVTQSSRYLVKRTGEKVFLECVQDMDHENMFWYRQDPGLGLRLIYFSYDVKMKEKGDIPEGYSVSREKKERFSLILESASTNQTSMYLCATTRDFQETQYFGPGTRLLVL.

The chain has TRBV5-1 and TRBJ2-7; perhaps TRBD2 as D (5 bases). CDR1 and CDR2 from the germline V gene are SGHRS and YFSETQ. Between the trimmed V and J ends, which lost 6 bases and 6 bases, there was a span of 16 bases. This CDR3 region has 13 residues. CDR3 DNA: TGCGCCAGCACCTTTGCGGTTGGAGGCGAGCAGTACTTC. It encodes CASTFAVGGEQYF.

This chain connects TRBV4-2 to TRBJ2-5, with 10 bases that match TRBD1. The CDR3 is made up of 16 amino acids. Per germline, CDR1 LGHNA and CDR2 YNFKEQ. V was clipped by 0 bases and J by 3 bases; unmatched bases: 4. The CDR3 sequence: CASSQDRGTGEETQYF. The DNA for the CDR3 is TGTGCCAGCAGCCAAGATCGCGGGACAGGGGAAGAGACCCAGTACTTC.